The 17 T cell receptor beta chains given below trace back to one sample, sequenced in a study of cytomegalovirus exposure and HLA in healthy donors (dated by TCRdb to about 2017). Library generation was performed with the immunoSEQ multiplex PCR assay. A mixture of 60 forward primers for TCR Vbeta segments and 13 reverse primers for TCR Jbeta segments was used in the multiplex PCR. Not all clones reach the TCRdb copy of this immuneACCESS table, which keeps in-frame sequences only. Checked studies attribute under half of the gap to unresolved V genes and leave the rest unexplained. The sample table contains roughly 220,000 clones; only one count was recorded for more than 75% of them. The top ten hold less than 3.5% of the sample. Sequencing was done on a sample of PBMCs. Source of these receptors: a woman in her thirties or forties in good health and CMV-seronegative.

Only a few counts were recorded for this clone. The CDR3 loop reads CASSMIQGPGELFF. Written as DNA, the CDR3 is TGTGCCAGTAGTATGATACAGGGTCCCGGGGAGCTGTTTTTT. The V call is TRBV19, the J call TRBJ2-2; D perhaps matches TRBD1 (6 bases). Germline V gene sequence: CDR1 LNHDA, CDR2 SQIVND (reference sequence). The CDR3 covers 14 residues. V was cut by 3 bases and J by 6 bases, with 11 bases left in between.

This rearrangement joins TRBV30 to TRBJ2-7; D possibly corresponds to TRBD2 (7 bases). This CDR3 comprises 14 residues. Germline CDR1 and CDR2: GTSNPN and SVGIG (reference sequence). V shed 2 bases and J shed 0 bases, with 11 bases lying between them. Written as DNA, the CDR3 is TGTGCCTGGAGTTGGGGGGGACACTCCTACGAGCAGTACTTC. It specifies CAWSWGGHSYEQYF.

This chain uses TRBV6-5 with TRBJ2-5, with 9 bases lining up with TRBD2. Trimming cost V 2 bases and J 7 bases; bases outside gene matches: 11. Germline CDR1 and CDR2: MNHEY and SVGAGI. The CDR3 runs 16 residues. CDR3 sequence reads: CASSYARLAEKRTQYF. The CDR3 bases are TGTGCCAGCAGTTACGCCCGACTAGCGGAAAAGAGGACCCAGTACTTC.

The V gene is TRBV7-9, the J gene TRBJ2-2; 10 positions match TRBD2. The CDR3 covers 17 residues. The V gene's germline CDR1 is SEHNR and CDR2 FQNEAQ (reference sequence). V lost 3 bases to trimming and J lost 1 base; unmatched junction nucleotides: 5. DNA for the CDR3: TGTGCCAGCAGCTTCCCCCTAGCGGGAGTGAACACCGGGGAGCTGTTTTTT. Protein: CASSFPLAGVNTGELFF.

This sequence joins TRBV4-1 and TRBJ2-1, with 10 bases lining up with TRBD1. Losses at the gene ends were 1 base for V and 2 bases for J; bases not matched to a gene: 5. This CDR3 is 17 amino acids long. Looked up from germline, CDR1 is MGHRA and CDR2 is YSYEKL. Here the CDR3 DNA reads TGCGCCAGCAGCCAAGGTGTGGACAGGGGGACCTACAATGAGCAGTTCTTC. Amino acid sequence: CASSQGVDRGTYNEQFF.

This clone was seen a single time. J is TRBJ2-3 and V is TRBV27; possibly TRBD1 for D (6 bases). The V and J ends lost 1 base and 7 bases respectively, with 6 bases between them. The CDR3 sequence is 12 residues long. Germline CDR1 and CDR2: MNHEY and SMNVEV (reference sequence). The CDR3 DNA reads as TGTGCCAGCAGTTTATGGGGGCATACGCAGTATTTT. Its translation: CASSLWGHTQYF.

The chain recombines TRBV7-2 with TRBJ1-4, with D possibly TRBD1 on 6 matching bases. The CDR3 has 15 residues. V was shortened by 4 bases and J by 8 bases, with 17 bases between the two germline ends. Germline V gene data show CDR1 as SGHTA and CDR2 as FQGNSA. CDR3 bases: TGTGCCAGCAGCTCTCTACGGGGGGCGCGAGAAAAACTGTTTTTT. This translates into CASSSLRGAREKLFF. Together with reference TRBV7-2 and TRBJ1-4, the CDR3 gives the full variable domain: GAGVSQSPSNKVTEKGKDVELRCDPISGHTALYWYRQSLGQGLEFLIYFQGNSAPDKSGLPSDRFSAERTGGSVSTLTIQRTQQEDSAVYLCASSSLRGAREKLFFGSGTQLSVL.

The chain couples TRBV2 to TRBJ2-2, with a possible D match to TRBD2 (6 bases). The ends were cut back, 7 bases at V and 6 bases at J, with 18 bases in the middle. In germline, CDR1 is SNHLY, CDR2 FYNNEI. The CDR3 covers 15 residues. The CDR3 DNA reads TGTGCCAGCATAGCGGACCCGCTCCCAGCCGGGGAGCTGTTTTTT. Translating it yields CASIADPLPAGELFF.

The chain has TRBV27 and TRBJ2-7; 7 bases agree with TRBD1. CDR1 and CDR2 (germline): MNHEY, SMNVEV (reference sequence). This CDR3 has 15 amino acids. J was trimmed by 3 bases and V by 3 bases; bases with no gene match: 8. CDR3 region: CASSFSSTGRYEQYF. CDR3 nucleotides: TGTGCCAGCAGTTTTTCCTCGACAGGGCGCTACGAGCAGTACTTC.

This clone was seen more than once but under ten times. As DNA, the CDR3 is TGTGCCAGCAGTACAGCCGCGGGGGTTCAATACGAGCAGTACTTC. The encoded protein is CASSTAAGVQYEQYF. This chain connects TRBV7-3 to TRBJ2-7, with 7 bases identical to TRBD2. CDR1 and CDR2 (germline): SGHTA, FQGTGA. The CDR3 loop spans 15 amino acids. J lost 4 bases, V lost 6 bases, and 12 bases had no gene match.

In this sample, this clone turned up once. The gene calls are TRBV27 and TRBJ1-2; D is unresolved. The germline CDR1 and CDR2 sequences are MNHEY and SMNVEV (reference sequence). V dropped 2 bases and J dropped 3 bases, with 7 bases sitting between them. The length of the CDR3 is 13 residues. The CDR3 here is CASSLGQYYGYTF. The DNA for the CDR3 is TGTGCCAGCAGTTTAGGGCAGTACTATGGCTACACCTTC.

The chain combines TRBV19 with TRBJ2-2, with TRBD2 identical over 10 bases. Germline V gene sequence: CDR1 LNHDA, CDR2 SQIVND (reference sequence). The ends lost 3 bases at V and 4 bases at J; junction bases unmatched: 5. This CDR3 is built from 16 residues. The CDR3 DNA reads TGTGCCAGTAGTATGTCTAGCGGGAGTAGCACCGGGGAGCTGTTTTTT. It specifies CASSMSSGSSTGELFF.

The V call is TRBV6-5, the J call TRBJ2-7; D uncertain. V lost 2 bases to trimming and J lost 3 bases, with 8 bases between them. The CDR3 loop spans 13 amino acids. Germline CDR1 and CDR2: MNHEY and SVGAGI. The DNA of the CDR3 is TGTGCCAGCAGTTACGGTACAGACTACGAGCAGTACTTC. It is translated as CASSYGTDYEQYF.

CDR3 DNA: TGTGCCAGCACGGGGGAAATCAGTCAGCCCCAGCATTTT. Encoded protein: CASTGEISQPQHF. This chain connects TRBV7-9 to TRBJ1-5, with a tentative D call TRBD1 (5 bases). Germline CDR1 is SEHNR and CDR2 is FQNEAQ (reference sequence). Trimming shortened V by 7 bases and J by 6 bases, and 13 bases separated the two germline ends. The CDR3 extends over 13 amino acids. The full variable domain, with the rest looked up from reference TRBV7-9 and TRBJ1-5, is DTGVSQNPRHKITKRGQNVTFRCDPISEHNRLYWYRQTLGQGPEFLTYFQNEAQLEKSRLLSDRFSAERPKGSFSTLEIQRTEQGDSAMYLCASTGEISQPQHFGDGTRLSIL.

This clone was counted between two and nine times. J is TRBJ1-1 and V is TRBV2, with D tentatively TRBD1 (6 bases). This CDR3 is 11 amino acids long. CDR1 is SNHLY and CDR2 is FYNNEI in the germline V gene. V was shortened by 10 bases and J by 1 base, with 7 bases between the two germline ends. The CDR3 DNA follows: TGTGCCACACAGGGGAACACTGAAGCTTTCTTT. It translates to CATQGNTEAFF.

This rearrangement joins TRBV27 to TRBJ2-7; D perhaps matches TRBD2 (5 bases). The CDR3 is 14 residues long. CDR1 and CDR2 (germline): MNHEY, SMNVEV (reference sequence). V was trimmed by 5 bases and J by 4 bases, leaving 15 bases between them. This chain's CDR3 is CASSPLVGAYEQYF. Here the CDR3 DNA reads TGTGCCAGCAGTCCGTTGGTGGGAGCTTACGAGCAGTACTTC.

The table lists this clone with a few counts. The rearrangement uses TRBV7-2 and TRBJ2-1, with 7 bases matching TRBD2. The CDR3 is 18 amino acids. J lost 9 bases, V lost 3 bases, and 20 bases had no gene match. The germline CDR1 and CDR2 sequences are SGHTA and FQGNSA. The CDR3 sequence: CASSLRPLSGAGLSEQFF. The CDR3 DNA reads as TGTGCCAGCAGCTTGCGGCCCCTTAGTGGAGCGGGACTCAGTGAGCAGTTCTTC.